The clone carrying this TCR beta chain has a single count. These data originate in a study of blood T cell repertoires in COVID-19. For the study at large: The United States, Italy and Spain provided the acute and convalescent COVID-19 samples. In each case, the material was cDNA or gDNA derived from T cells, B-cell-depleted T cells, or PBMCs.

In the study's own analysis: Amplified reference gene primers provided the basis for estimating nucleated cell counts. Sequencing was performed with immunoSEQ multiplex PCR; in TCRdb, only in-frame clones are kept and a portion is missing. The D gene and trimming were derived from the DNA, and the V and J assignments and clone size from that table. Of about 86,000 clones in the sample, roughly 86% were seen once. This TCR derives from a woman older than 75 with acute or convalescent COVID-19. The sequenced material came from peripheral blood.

The CDR3 DNA is TGTGCCAGCAGTGAATTTGGGCCCGAAGCTTTCTTT. Its protein product is CASSEFGPEAFF. This sequence joins TRBV25-1 and TRBJ1-1; D not resolved. V lost 1 base to trimming and J lost 8 bases, with 8 bases between them. The CDR3 is 12 amino acids. CDR1 is MGHDK and CDR2 is SYGVNS in the germline V gene.